The present T cell receptor (beta chain) was sequenced within a study of CD8+ T cells in alopecia areata. General study results and limits: The presence of one nonresponder keeps the tie between baseline CD8+ expansion and response uncertain. Scalp sample sequencing also detects resident alphabeta T cells of normal skin. Scalp clonality decreased significantly with tofacitinib, and so did expanded CD8+ clones among the top 100.

Sequencing templates came from extracted RNA that was reverse transcribed into cDNA. The table came from immunoSEQ multiplex PCR; TCRdb's copy has only in-frame clones and leaves some out. The sample has 95,000 to 150,000 clones, approximately 53% seen once; the top ten hold 0.45% to 0.5%. The treatment denotes: oral pan-JAK inhibitor, 5-10 mg twice daily. Of note for this clone: The antigen remains unidentified.

This CDR3 is 14 amino acids long. Germline V CDR1 and CDR2: SQVTM, ANQGSEA. Trimming cost V 4 bases and J 0 bases, with 9 bases left between them. The J gene is TRBJ1-4, the V gene TRBV29-1; D is perhaps TRBD1 (6 bases). The receptor was isolated from a human donor with alopecia areata. Sequences were derived from CD4+ T cells sorted from blood, sampled at week 4, from a patient treated with tofacitinib. The CDR3 coding sequence is TGCAGCGTTGGGACAGCGACAACTAATGAAAAACTGTTTTTT. Its translation is CSVGTATTNEKLFF.